These 13 T cell receptor beta chains were all obtained from the same sample, sequenced in a study of blood T cell repertoires in COVID-19. Some clones are missing from TCRdb's copy, which holds only in-frame ones; the method was immunoSEQ multiplex PCR. The sample lists fewer than 200,000 clones, about nine tenths occurring once. What was sequenced was peripheral blood. The receptor source for this set is a man aged 25 to 45 with COVID-19, enrolled during active disease.

The gene calls are TRBV7-2 and TRBJ2-3; D possibly corresponds to TRBD2 (5 bases). Trimming removed 3 bases at V and 2 bases at J, with 9 bases between. Germline V gene sequence: CDR1 SGHTA, CDR2 FQGNSA. This CDR3 is built from 14 residues. CDR3 coding DNA: TGTGCCAGCAGCTTGGACTCAACCACAGATACGCAGTATTTT. Translating gives CASSLDSTTDTQYF.

The count of this clone is one. The genes are TRBV19 and TRBJ2-7, with 10 bases that match TRBD1. The J segment lost 0 bases and the V segment lost 3 bases, leaving 14 bases of the junction unmatched. The CDR3 is 19 amino acids. In germline, CDR1 is LNHDA, CDR2 SQIVND (reference sequence). The CDR3 reads CASSMDAGTGAFFSYEQYF. The CDR3 bases are TGTGCCAGTAGTATGGATGCCGGGACAGGGGCGTTTTTCTCCTACGAGCAGTACTTC.

The chain combines TRBV3-1 (or the pseudogene TRBV3-2) with TRBJ1-1, with TRBD1 as a possible D gene (5 bases). V was shortened by 0 bases and J by 5 bases, with 13 bases between the two germline ends. CDR1 and CDR2 from the germline V gene are LGHDT and YNNKEL (reference sequence). The CDR3 covers 15 residues. The CDR3, as DNA: TGTGCCAGCAGCCAAGAGGACCAGGGTTGGACTGAAGCTTTCTTT. This encodes CASSQEDQGWTEAFF.

The chain couples TRBV3-1 (or the pseudogene TRBV3-2) to TRBJ2-7; the D is unclear. V was pared by 2 bases and J by 1 base, with 3 bases between. Per germline, CDR1 LGHDT and CDR2 YNNKEL (reference sequence). This CDR3 comprises 12 residues. The CDR3 region is CASSQTSYEQYF. As DNA, the CDR3 is TGTGCCAGCAGCCAAACATCCTACGAGCAGTACTTC.

This clone occurred a few times. The chain carries TRBV30 and TRBJ1-5, with D possibly being TRBD1 (5 bases). This CDR3 is built from 15 residues. V was trimmed by 0 bases and J by 4 bases, leaving 13 bases between them. Germline assignment: CDR1 GTSNPN and CDR2 SVGIG (reference sequence). The CDR3 DNA follows: TGTGCCTGGAGTGTAGGTACAGGTGGTAATCAGCCCCAGCATTTT. It is translated as CAWSVGTGGNQPQHF. The full variable domain, completed using reference TRBV30 and TRBJ1-5, is SQTIHQWPATLVQPVGSPLSLECTVEGTSNPNLYWYRQAAGRGLQLLFYSVGIGQISSEVPQNLSASRPQDRQFILSSKKLLLSDSGFYLCAWSVGTGGNQPQHFGDGTRLSIL.

The chain links TRBV24-1 to TRBJ2-7, with 8 positions matching TRBD1. With 3 bases clipped from V and 6 bases from J, the junction kept 9 bases outside the gene matches. Germline-derived CDR1 and CDR2 are KGHDR and SFDVKD. The CDR3 totals 15 residues. The CDR3 DNA reads TGTGCCACCAGTGATCGGGACAGGAGGGCTATCGAGCAGTACTTC. Its translation: CATSDRDRRAIEQYF.

V usage is TRBV7-8 and J usage is TRBJ2-7; the D gene is possibly TRBD2 (6 bases). Germline V gene data show CDR1 as SGHVS and CDR2 as FQNEAQ. V was shortened by 2 bases and J by 2 bases, with 13 bases between the two germline ends. The CDR3 length is 15 residues. For the CDR3, the DNA is TGTGCCAGCAGCTTAAAACAGGACTACACCTACGAGCAGTACTTC. Translating gives CASSLKQDYTYEQYF. Filled out from reference TRBV7-8 and TRBJ2-7, the complete variable domain reads GAGVSQSPRYKVAKRGQDVALRCDPISGHVSLFWYQQALGQGPEFLTYFQNEAQLDKSGLPSDRFFAERPEGSVSTLKIQRTQQEDSAVYLCASSLKQDYTYEQYFGPGTRLTVT.

The chain has TRBV29-1 and TRBJ2-1; a possible D gene is TRBD1 (6 bases). The V end lost 4 bases, the J end lost 7 bases, and 17 bases lay between the germline ends. In germline, CDR1 is SQVTM, CDR2 ANQGSEA. CDR3 size: 14 residues. In DNA form, the CDR3 reads TGCAGCGTTGGGGGGCCTACCTCTACTAATGAGCAGTTCTTC. Amino acid sequence: CSVGGPTSTNEQFF.

This chain uses TRBV11-2 with TRBJ2-7; 8 nucleotides line up with TRBD1. V was clipped by 1 base and J by 4 bases; unmatched bases: 6. The CDR3 has 15 amino acids. CDR1 SGHAT and CDR2 FQNNGV come from the germline V gene. CDR3 amino acids: CASSLASGGYYEQYF. The CDR3 bases are TGTGCCAGCAGCTTAGCCTCAGGGGGCTATTACGAGCAGTACTTC. The full variable domain, completed using reference TRBV11-2 and TRBJ2-7, is EAGVAQSPRYKIIEKRQSVAFWCNPISGHATLYWYQQILGQGPKLLIQFQNNGVVDDSQLPKDRFSAERLKGVDSTLKIQPAKLEDSAVYLCASSLASGGYYEQYFGPGTRLTVT.

A single count supports this clone. J is TRBJ2-1 and V is TRBV7-9; 11 positions match TRBD1. CDR1 is SEHNR, CDR2 FQNEAQ, per germline (reference sequence). J gave up 3 bases and V 4 bases, and 2 bases lay outside the gene matches. This CDR3 has 15 amino acids. The CDR3 nucleotides read TGTGCCAGCAGCTACGGGACAGGGGGCTACAATGAGCAGTTCTTC. This encodes CASSYGTGGYNEQFF.

The genes are TRBV7-2 and TRBJ1-2; 7 bases match TRBD1. There are 14 residues in the CDR3. The V and J ends lost 5 bases and 8 bases, in that order; junction bases with no gene match: 11. Germline-derived CDR1 and CDR2 are SGHTA and FQGNSA. The CDR3 nucleotides read TGTGCCAGCAGCCGCCGACAGGGTTGGAGGGGCTACACCTTC. Translation: CASSRRQGWRGYTF.

The CDR3 loop is CASSIDGGVGEKLFF. In DNA, the CDR3 is TGTGCCAGTAGTATAGACGGGGGAGTGGGGGAAAAACTGTTTTTT. The chain links TRBV19 to TRBJ1-4; D possibly corresponds to TRBD1 (5 bases). Per the germline V gene, CDR1 is LNHDA and CDR2 is SQIVND (reference sequence). This CDR3 comprises 15 residues. V shed 0 bases and J shed 8 bases, with 13 bases lying between them.

The J gene is TRBJ1-4, the V gene TRBV18; weak D call: TRBD1 (6 bases). The CDR3 spans 14 residues. V was pared by 8 bases and J by 5 bases, with 15 bases between. The germline V gene encodes CDR1 KGHSH and CDR2 LQKENI. The CDR3 DNA reads TGTGCCAGCCAACTGACAGGTGTAAATGAAAAACTGTTTTTT. Its protein product is CASQLTGVNEKLFF.